These 32 T cell receptor beta chains originate from one sample sequenced in a study of T cells in women clearing cervical HPV infection. Repertoires were generated with immunoSEQ multiplex PCR, while TCRdb's copy carries only in-frame clones and drops some. Its table records 20,000 to 30,000 clones. The specimen was blood buffy coat. The receptors shown here come from a woman aged 18-70 years with a cervical HPV16 infection that either progressed to CIN3+ or cleared (not recorded which).

Concerning this clone itself: The junction does not match germline at one end; this may be a read error. The sequence runs out 3 residues before the end of the CDR3; the remainder is reconstructed from the germline J gene. The chain employs TRBV6-1 and TRBJ2-4; TRBD1 aligns across 9 bases. Germline V gene lookup returns CDR1 MNHNS and CDR2 SASEGT. There are 14 residues in the CDR3. CDR3 bases read: TGTGCCAGCAGAGAAGGGACAGGGAGATATGGT. This codes for CASREGTGRYG. The entire CDR3 protein is CASREGTGRYGQYF.

Turning to this clone: The read terminates 3 residues before the CDR3 end, so the remaining end is supplied by the germline J gene. This chain uses TRBV18 with TRBJ2-2, with 8 bases that match TRBD1. The germline CDR1 and CDR2 sequences are KGHSH and LQKENI. The ends lost 6 bases at V and 3 bases at J; junction bases unmatched: 6. CDR3 size: 15 residues. The CDR3 DNA, read in part, is TGTGCCAGCTCCAGAGGGACAGGCTACACCGGGGAG. Encoded protein: CASSRGTGYTGE. The whole CDR3 protein reads CASSRGTGYTGELFF.

Note on this clone: The sequence runs out 3 residues before the end of the CDR3; the remainder is reconstructed from the germline J gene. The chain combines TRBV7-9 with TRBJ1-2; 8 bases are shared with TRBD1. Germline V gene sequence: CDR1 SEHNR, CDR2 FQNEAQ (reference sequence). CDR3 length equals 15 residues. Partial CDR3 DNA: TGTGCCAGCAGCTTAGTCCAGGGGGCATTTAATGAC. This gives the protein CASSLVQGAFND. The whole CDR3 sequence is CASSLVQGAFNDYTF.

For this clone: The read halts 3 residues ahead of the CDR3 end, with the missing end drawn from the germline J gene. The V and J genes are TRBV20-1 and TRBJ2-3; D unresolved. The germline V gene has CDR1 DFQATT and CDR2 SNEGSKA (reference sequence). Trimming removed 3 bases at V and 0 bases at J, with 7 bases between. The CDR3 is 13 amino acids. Partial CDR3 DNA: TGCAGTGCTAGGAACCGGAGCACAGATACG. This translates into CSARNRSTDT. The entire CDR3 protein is CSARNRSTDTQYF.

The CDR3 bases that were read are TGCAGTGCCCAGGACAGATACTCCTATAATTCACCC. As protein: CSAQDRYSYNSP. In full, the CDR3 is CSAQDRYSYNSPLHF. V and J are TRBV20-1 and TRBJ1-6; TRBD1 might be the D (6 bases). The read ends 3 residues early relative to the CDR3; the germline J gene fills the gap. Deletions cut 6 bases from V and 0 bases from J, with 12 bases between. Germline V gives CDR1 DFQATT, CDR2 SNEGSKA (reference sequence). CDR3 length: 15 residues.

In regard to this clone: The sequence runs out 3 residues before the end of the CDR3; the remainder is reconstructed from the germline J gene. The V gene is TRBV5-6, the J gene TRBJ2-7; D unresolved. This CDR3 region has 14 residues. V lost 1 base to trimming and J lost 3 bases, with 11 bases between them. Germline V lookup: CDR1 SGHDT, CDR2 YYEEEE. The sequenced CDR3 bases are TGTGCCAGCAGCTTGTGGGCAGGAGACTACGAG. As protein: CASSLWAGDYE. The CDR3 in full is CASSLWAGDYEQYF. The complete variable domain, with remaining parts taken from reference TRBV5-6 and TRBJ2-7, reads DAGVTQSPTHLIKTRGQQVTLRCSPKSGHDTVSWYQQALGQGPQFIFQYYEEEERQRGNFPDRFSGHQFPNYSSELNVNALLLGDSALYLCASSLWAGDYEQYFGPGTRLTVT.

This clone counts as medium-sized (0.01 to 0.1%) by frequency. The read falls 3 residues short of the CDR3 end, and the missing part is taken from the germline J gene. The rearrangement joins TRBV7-8 to TRBJ1-2, with TRBD1 identical over 8 bases. This CDR3 comprises 15 residues. J was trimmed by 1 base and V by 2 bases; bases with no gene match: 3. The germline V gene encodes CDR1 SGHVS and CDR2 FQNEAQ. The part of the CDR3 DNA that was read is TGTGCCAGCAGCTTAACAGGACAGGGTAACTATGGC. It codes for CASSLTGQGNYG. The whole CDR3 reads CASSLTGQGNYGYTF.

With respect to this clone: The read falls 3 residues short of the CDR3 end, and the missing part is taken from the germline J gene. The rearrangement links TRBV7-6 to TRBJ2-7, with TRBD2 identical over 10 bases. This CDR3 contains 16 residues. CDR1 SGHVS and CDR2 FNYEAQ come from the germline V gene. Germline trimming cut 1 base from V and 4 bases from J; bases unmatched to any gene: 7. CDR3 DNA, as far as it was read: TGTGCCAGCAGCTTAGTATCTAGCGGGAGACTTTACGAG. It encodes CASSLVSSGRLYE. The whole CDR3 is CASSLVSSGRLYEQYF.

Notes on this clone: The read terminates 3 residues ahead of where the CDR3 ends, so the germline J gene completes it. The genes are TRBV7-9 and TRBJ1-1; D gene uncertain. This CDR3 region has 12 residues. Per germline, CDR1 SEHNR and CDR2 FQNEAQ (reference sequence). The CDR3 sequence is CASSLDWREAFF. The DNA read from the CDR3 is TGTGCCAGCAGCTTAGATTGGCGGGAA.

The CDR3 bases that were read are TGTGCCAGCAAAATTAGAAAAGGAAACACC. Its translation: CASKIRKGNT. The full-length CDR3 reads as CASKIRKGNTIYF. This chain uses TRBV7-9 with TRBJ1-3, with no clear D. The sequenced fragment ends 3 residues before the CDR3 boundary, so the rest is inferred from the germline J gene. Per the germline V gene, CDR1 is SEHNR and CDR2 is FQNEAQ (reference sequence). There are 13 residues in the CDR3. V lost 7 bases and J 4 bases, leaving 11 bases between the germline ends.

With respect to this clone: From the germline J gene comes the end of the CDR3, since the read stops 3 residues before it. J is TRBJ1-4 and V is TRBV27; perhaps TRBD1 as D (5 bases). The CDR3 totals 14 residues. V lost 3 bases and J lost 4, with 9 bases in between. Germline V gene lookup returns CDR1 MNHEY and CDR2 SMNVEV (reference sequence). CDR3 in amino acids: CASSFSGSNEKLFF. The DNA read from the CDR3 is TGTGCCAGCAGTTTCTCAGGGAGTAATGAAAAA.

A note on this clone: The read stops 3 residues short of the end of the CDR3; the missing end is completed from the germline J gene. This chain links TRBV19 with TRBJ1-4; maybe TRBD1 (5 bases). V gave up 8 bases and J gave up 5 bases, with 15 bases separating them. The V gene's germline CDR1 is LNHDA and CDR2 SQIVND (reference sequence). The CDR3 runs 14 residues. This CDR3 reads CASRDRGENEKLFF. CDR3 bases read: TGTGCCAGTCGTGATCGGGGGGAAAATGAAAAA. The entire variable domain, with the rest obtained from reference TRBV19 and TRBJ1-4, is as follows: DGGITQSPKYLFRKEGQNVTLSCEQNLNHDAMYWYRQDPGQGLRLIYYSQIVNDFQKGDIAEGYSVSREKKESFPLTVTSAQKNPTAFYLCASRDRGENEKLFFGSGTQLSVL.

With respect to this clone: The read ends 3 residues shy of where the CDR3 ends; the end is completed using the germline J gene. This chain connects TRBV5-4 to TRBJ2-2; D uncertain. V lost 6 bases to trimming and J lost 0 bases, with 3 bases between them. The CDR3 covers 12 residues. Germline assignment: CDR1 SGHNT and CDR2 YYREEE (reference sequence). The CDR3 spells CASITNTGELFF. CDR3 DNA (partial): TGTGCCAGCATCACGAACACCGGGGAG.

CDR3 protein: CASSLGRGSYNEQFF. CDR3 bases read: TGTGCCAGCAGCTTAGGGCGGGGTAGCTACAATGAG. The chain couples TRBV11-2 to TRBJ2-1, with TRBD2 as a possible D gene (6 bases). With the read ending 3 residues before the CDR3 end, the germline J gene is used to fill in that end. Looked up from germline, CDR1 is SGHAT and CDR2 is FQNNGV. The CDR3 sequence is 15 residues long. V was cut by 1 base and J by 3 bases, with 10 bases left in between.

On this clone itself: The CDR3 end falls 3 residues outside the read, so it is completed with the germline J gene. This CDR3 is also generated by other DNA sequences in the sample. This rearrangement joins TRBV18 to TRBJ1-3; 9 nucleotides agree with TRBD1. Germline-derived CDR1 and CDR2 are KGHSH and LQKENI. The junction had 8 bases not matched to a gene; V was cut back by 3 bases and J by 2 bases. The CDR3 is 17 amino acids. The DNA read from the CDR3 is TGTGCCAGCTCACCGCTACAGGGGGCGATGGCTGGAAACACC. This sequence encodes CASSPLQGAMAGNT. The whole CDR3 sequence is CASSPLQGAMAGNTIYF.

In the case of this clone: The CDR3 is cut off 3 residues early in the read; its end comes from the germline J gene. The chain couples TRBV19 to TRBJ2-1; TRBD1 agrees at 9 bases. This CDR3 is 15 amino acids long. Germline loops: CDR1 LNHDA, CDR2 SQIVND (reference sequence). The V segment lost 3 bases and the J segment 2 bases; nucleotides outside the gene matches: 2. CDR3 region: CASSIGDRAYNEQFF. The CDR3 DNA, read in part, is TGTGCCAGTAGTATTGGGGACAGGGCCTACAATGAG.

To note about this clone: The CDR3 extends 3 residues past the end of the read, so its final part is completed from the germline J gene. The chain carries TRBV30 and TRBJ1-1, with 7 bases identical to TRBD1. CDR1 and CDR2 from the germline V gene are GTSNPN and SVGIG (reference sequence). This CDR3 has 15 amino acids. The V segment lost 3 bases and the J segment 4 bases; nucleotides outside the gene matches: 11. CDR3 DNA (partial): TGTGCCTGGAGCCGAACAAACGCAGGGGGCACTGAA. This gives the protein CAWSRTNAGGTE. The CDR3 in full is CAWSRTNAGGTEAFF.

Comments on this clone: Sequencing ends 3 residues short of the CDR3 end; the germline J gene provides the rest. The chain uses TRBV30 and TRBJ2-2; tentative D call: TRBD1 (5 bases). Germline loops: CDR1 GTSNPN, CDR2 SVGIG (reference sequence). This CDR3 is built from 16 residues. The sequenced CDR3 bases are TGTGCCTGGAGAGGGGTCGACGGCTCCTATAATTCACCG. It codes for CAWRGVDGSYNSP. The entire CDR3 sequence reads CAWRGVDGSYNSPLFF. The full variable domain, rest sourced from reference TRBV30 and TRBJ2-2, is SQTIHQWPATLVQPVGSPLSLECTVEGTSNPNLYWYRQAAGRGLQLLFYSVGIGQISSEVPQNLSASRPQDRQFILSSKKLLLSDSGFYLCAWRGVDGSYNSPLFFGEGSRLTVL.

With respect to this clone: The CDR3 is cut off 3 residues early in the read; its end comes from the germline J gene. The chain joins TRBV20-1 to TRBJ1-1, with TRBD1 matching over 7 bases. The CDR3 runs to 11 residues. Germline CDR1 DFQATT, CDR2 SNEGSKA (reference sequence). V was pared by 5 bases and J by 5 bases, with 2 bases of the junction left unmatched. The CDR3 loop is CSAPGQTEAFF. Incomplete CDR3 DNA: TGCAGTGCTCCGGGACAGACTGAA.

In regard to this clone: The read is 3 residues too short to cover the CDR3 end, so that end is filled in from the germline J gene. The chain employs TRBV5-1 and TRBJ2-7; TRBD1 agrees at 12 bases. Germline V gene sequence: CDR1 SGHRS, CDR2 YFSETQ. The CDR3 loop spans 15 amino acids. V lost 4 bases and J lost 4; bases outside the gene matches: 6. CDR3 region: CASSQGQGAIYEQYF. CDR3 DNA, as far as it was read: TGCGCCAGCAGCCAGGGACAGGGGGCTATTTACGAG.

Of note for this clone: The read ends 3 residues early relative to the CDR3; the germline J gene fills the gap. The rearrangement uses TRBV7-6 and TRBJ2-3; the match to TRBD2 covers 7 bases. Trimming cost V 3 bases and J 1 base; bases outside gene matches: 4. CDR1 and CDR2 (germline): SGHVS, FNYEAQ. The CDR3 is 15 residues long. The CDR3 DNA, read in part, is TGTGCCAGCAGCTTCACGGGACTACGCACAGATACG. As protein: CASSFTGLRTDT. The full CDR3 protein reads CASSFTGLRTDTQYF.

As for this clone: The read falls 3 residues short of the CDR3 end, and the missing part is taken from the germline J gene. This chain links TRBV5-6 with TRBJ1-1, with D possibly TRBD1 on 6 matching bases. Trimming left V 2 bases short and J 4 bases short, with 15 bases between. The CDR3 is 15 residues long. CDR1 and CDR2 from the germline V gene are SGHDT and YYEEEE. CDR3 DNA (partial): TGTGCCAGCAGCTTCTTGGGGGCGCGCGCCACTGAA. It codes for CASSFLGARATE. The full CDR3 protein reads CASSFLGARATEAFF. The full variable domain, with the rest looked up from reference TRBV5-6 and TRBJ1-1, is DAGVTQSPTHLIKTRGQQVTLRCSPKSGHDTVSWYQQALGQGPQFIFQYYEEEERQRGNFPDRFSGHQFPNYSSELNVNALLLGDSALYLCASSFLGARATEAFFGQGTRLTVV.

Comments on this clone: The read terminates 3 residues before the CDR3 end, so the remaining end is supplied by the germline J gene. The chain links TRBV7-2 to TRBJ2-7; the match to TRBD2 covers 9 bases. The CDR3 is 15 residues long. V shed 2 bases and J 4 bases; nucleotides not matched to a gene: 6. CDR1 SGHTA and CDR2 FQGNSA come from the germline V gene. The CDR3: CASSLTAGGPYEQYF. CDR3 bases read: TGTGCCAGCAGCTTAACGGCGGGAGGGCCTTACGAG. The variable domain in full, completed from reference TRBV7-2 and TRBJ2-7, reads GAGVSQSPSNKVTEKGKDVELRCDPISGHTALYWYRQSLGQGLEFLIYFQGNSAPDKSGLPSDRFSAERTGGSVSTLTIQRTQQEDSAVYLCASSLTAGGPYEQYFGPGTRLTVT.

On this clone itself: The CDR3 end is not reached by the read, which stops 3 residues before it; the germline J gene fills it in. V gene TRBV5-6 combines with J gene TRBJ2-5, with D perhaps matching TRBD1 (5 bases). Germline V gene data show CDR1 as SGHDT and CDR2 as YYEEEE. The V and J ends lost 3 bases and 5 bases respectively, with 14 bases between them. The CDR3 is 14 residues long. The CDR3 sequence: CASSSDHPGETQYF. The sequenced CDR3 bases are TGTGCCAGCAGCTCCGACCATCCAGGGGAGACC.

Details on this clone: The CDR3 extends 3 residues past the end of the read, so its final part is completed from the germline J gene. The gene calls are TRBV19 and TRBJ2-4, with TRBD1 as a possible D gene (6 bases). The germline CDR1 and CDR2 sequences are LNHDA and SQIVND (reference sequence). The CDR3 contains 16 residues. The CDR3 reads CASSVQGRSLNYGQYF. The part of the CDR3 DNA that was read is TGTGCCAGTAGTGTACAGGGCCGGTCCCTGAACTATGGT.

On this clone itself: The read is 3 residues too short to cover the CDR3 end, so that end is filled in from the germline J gene. The chain is built from TRBV23-1 and TRBJ2-5; D is undetermined. TRBV23-1 qualifies as an ORF whose function is uncertain. The CDR3 contains 17 residues. Trimming removed 0 bases from V and 1 base from J, with 15 bases in between. The CDR3: CASSQSIDKIPQETQYF. Incomplete CDR3 DNA: TGCGCCAGCAGTCAATCAATAGATAAAATACCCCAAGAGACC.

The part of the CDR3 DNA that was read is TGTGCCAGCTCACCAAGGGTATCCGGGGAG. Amino acid sequence: CASSPRVSGE. The full CDR3 is CASSPRVSGELFF. The chain recombines TRBV18 with TRBJ2-2; D is unresolved. The read falls 3 residues short of the CDR3 end, and the missing part is taken from the germline J gene. Deletions cut 2 bases from V and 6 bases from J, with 7 bases between. The CDR3 is 13 residues long. The V gene's germline CDR1 is KGHSH and CDR2 LQKENI.

As to this clone: Read data end 3 residues before the CDR3 end; the end is taken from the germline J gene. The chain joins TRBV7-2 to TRBJ1-1; D might be TRBD1 (5 bases). Germline values: CDR1 SGHTA, CDR2 FQGNSA. This CDR3 region has 14 residues. V lost 7 bases, J lost 7 bases, and 19 bases lay in between. The covered CDR3 bases are TGTGCCAGCAATAGTCAAGCGGGGCAGGGTGAA. It codes for CASNSQAGQGE. Given in full, the CDR3 is CASNSQAGQGEAFF. The entire variable domain, with the rest obtained from reference TRBV7-2 and TRBJ1-1, is as follows: GAGVSQSPSNKVTEKGKDVELRCDPISGHTALYWYRQSLGQGLEFLIYFQGNSAPDKSGLPSDRFSAERTGGSVSTLTIQRTQQEDSAVYLCASNSQAGQGEAFFGQGTRLTVV.

About this clone: The CDR3 end lies 3 residues beyond the end of the read and is filled in from the germline J gene. V and J are TRBV10-3 and TRBJ1-5, with a tentative D call TRBD1 (6 bases). The length of the CDR3 is 13 residues. The germline CDR1 and CDR2 sequences are ENHRY and SYGVKD. The V and J ends lost 6 bases and 5 bases respectively, with 11 bases between them. The CDR3 sequence is CAISPDRYQPQHF. CDR3 bases read: TGTGCCATCAGCCCTGACAGGTATCAGCCC.

Regarding this clone: The read falls 3 residues short of the CDR3 end, and the missing part is taken from the germline J gene. This chain connects TRBV2 to TRBJ2-3; 10 bases align to TRBD1. The CDR3 has 15 amino acids. V dropped 6 bases and J dropped 5; count of bases not matched to a gene: 8. Germline V lookup: CDR1 SNHLY, CDR2 FYNNEI. The CDR3 DNA, read in part, is TGTGCCAGCAGGCAGGGACAGGGGAGGATAGATACG. It codes for CASRQGQGRIDT. The entire CDR3 protein is CASRQGQGRIDTQYF.

A word on this clone: The read ends 3 residues shy of where the CDR3 ends; the end is completed using the germline J gene. J is TRBJ2-5 and V is TRBV19, with D perhaps matching TRBD2 (6 bases). The germline V gene encodes CDR1 LNHDA and CDR2 SQIVND (reference sequence). V was trimmed by 4 bases and J by 5 bases, leaving 14 bases between them. The CDR3 is 14 amino acids. CDR3 DNA (partial): TGTGCCAGTAGTAGACCCCAGGCGGGGGAGACC. Translating it yields CASSRPQAGET. The whole CDR3 protein is CASSRPQAGETQYF. Filled out from reference TRBV19 and TRBJ2-5, the complete variable domain reads DGGITQSPKYLFRKEGQNVTLSCEQNLNHDAMYWYRQDPGQGLRLIYYSQIVNDFQKGDIAEGYSVSREKKESFPLTVTSAQKNPTAFYLCASSRPQAGETQYFGPGTRLLVL.

As to this clone: The read gets to within 3 residues of the CDR3 end, and the germline J gene fills in the rest. The chain carries TRBV11-3 and TRBJ2-7; possibly TRBD2 for D (6 bases). This CDR3 region has 13 residues. Trimming left V 1 base short and J 4 bases short, with 8 bases between. CDR1 and CDR2 (germline): SGHNT, YENEEA. The sequenced part of the CDR3 DNA is TGTGCCAGCAGCTTAGCGGGGGAATACGAG. This encodes CASSLAGEYE. The entire CDR3 reads CASSLAGEYEQYF.